This T cell receptor (beta chain) was recorded in a study of blood T cell repertoires in COVID-19. The ends lost 6 bases at V and 4 bases at J; junction bases unmatched: 2. This CDR3 is built from 13 residues. Germline V lookup: CDR1 MGHDK, CDR2 SYGVNS. TCRdb keeps only in-frame clones here, not all; method: immunoSEQ multiplex PCR. Seen here are some 120,000 clones, roughly nine tenths observed once, and the top ten hold 3.5% to 5.5%. This clone was counted a few times. Sequencing was performed on peripheral blood. The gene calls are TRBV25-1 and TRBJ2-2; 7 positions agree with TRBD2. The TCR originated in a man in his sixties with COVID-19, enrolled during active disease. CDR3 region: CASSAGVTGELFF. DNA of the CDR3: TGTGCCAGCAGCGCGGGGGTCACCGGGGAGCTGTTTTTT.